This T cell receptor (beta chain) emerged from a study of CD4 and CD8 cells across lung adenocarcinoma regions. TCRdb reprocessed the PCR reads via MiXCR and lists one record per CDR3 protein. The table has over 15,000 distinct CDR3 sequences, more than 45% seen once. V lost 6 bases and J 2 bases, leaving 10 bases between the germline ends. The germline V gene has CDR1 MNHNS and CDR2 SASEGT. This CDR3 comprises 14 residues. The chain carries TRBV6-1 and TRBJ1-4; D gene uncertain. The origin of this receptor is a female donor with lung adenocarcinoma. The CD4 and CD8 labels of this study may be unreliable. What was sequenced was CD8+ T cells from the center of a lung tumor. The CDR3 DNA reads TGTGCCAGCAGGACGATGGGGACTAATGAAAAACTGTTTTTT. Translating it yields CASRTMGTNEKLFF.